The source of this TCR beta chain is a study of cytomegalovirus exposure and HLA in healthy donors. Looking at the study overall: Prior work identified 95 million to 120 million unique TCR beta sequences in around 170 million T cells. Whole-study findings and limits: Equally common other TCR beta chains were less clonally expanded than HLA-associated ones, a later analysis found. Data from an earlier analysis indicated that most TCR beta V segments were productive either about 87% or about 30% of the time. The study dropped some indistinguishable V segments, TRBV6-2 and TRBV6-3 among them.

PCR involved 60 Vbeta and 13 Jbeta primers. Clones were sequenced by immunoSEQ multiplex PCR, and TCRdb holds only the in-frame ones, with some missing. The listing contains under 200,000 clones. About this clone: Its matching antigen is unknown.

The CDR3 loop spans 16 amino acids. Germline CDR1 and CDR2: SGHAT and FQDESV (reference sequence). Deletions cut 1 base from V and 5 bases from J, with 14 bases between. The gene calls are TRBV11-1 and TRBJ2-2; D possibly corresponds to TRBD2 (5 bases). This TCR came from a woman between 18 and 29 years old in good health and CMV-seropositive. The sequencing input was PBMCs. The DNA for the CDR3 is TGTGCCAGCAGCTTAGGCGAACTCCGAGGGACCGGGGAGCTGTTTTTT. Protein sequence: CASSLGELRGTGELFF.